The clone carrying this TCR beta chain has only a few counts. This sample stems from a study of identical twins. TCRdb recomputed calls from the 5' RACE reads with MiXCR, one row per CDR3 protein. The sample shows roughly 200,000 distinct CDR3 sequences, 7.5% of them seen only once. Germline-derived CDR1 and CDR2 are LNHDA and SQIVND (reference sequence). The CDR3 is made up of 18 amino acids. J gave up 4 bases and V 3 bases, and 16 bases lay outside the gene matches. These data were also filed under a second study, of yellow fever vaccine responses in identical twins.

This receptor was identified in a woman aged 18-29 years in good health. The genes are TRBV19 and TRBJ2-7, with TRBD1 matching over 9 bases. The sample taken for sequencing was memory (CD45RO+) T cells sorted from blood. The CDR3 protein is CASSMGWTGVGGAYEQYF. For the CDR3, the DNA is TGTGCCAGTAGTATGGGTTGGACAGGGGTTGGCGGAGCGTACGAGCAGTACTTC.